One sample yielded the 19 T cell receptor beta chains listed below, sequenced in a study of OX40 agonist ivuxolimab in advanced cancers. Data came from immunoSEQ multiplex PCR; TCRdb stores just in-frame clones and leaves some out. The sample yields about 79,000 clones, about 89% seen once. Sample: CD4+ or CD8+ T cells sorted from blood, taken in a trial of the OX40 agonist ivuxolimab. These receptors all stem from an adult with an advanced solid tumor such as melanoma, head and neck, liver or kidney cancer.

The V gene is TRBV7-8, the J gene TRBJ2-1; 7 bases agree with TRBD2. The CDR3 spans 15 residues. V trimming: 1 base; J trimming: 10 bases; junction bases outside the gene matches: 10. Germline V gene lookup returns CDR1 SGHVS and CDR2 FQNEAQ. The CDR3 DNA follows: TGTGCCAGCAGCTTAGTCGGGGGAGGGCCAGGGGAGCAGTTCTTC. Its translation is CASSLVGGGPGEQFF. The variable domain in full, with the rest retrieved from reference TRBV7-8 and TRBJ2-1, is GAGVSQSPRYKVAKRGQDVALRCDPISGHVSLFWYQQALGQGPEFLTYFQNEAQLDKSGLPSDRFFAERPEGSVSTLKIQRTQQEDSAVYLCASSLVGGGPGEQFFGPGTRLTVL.

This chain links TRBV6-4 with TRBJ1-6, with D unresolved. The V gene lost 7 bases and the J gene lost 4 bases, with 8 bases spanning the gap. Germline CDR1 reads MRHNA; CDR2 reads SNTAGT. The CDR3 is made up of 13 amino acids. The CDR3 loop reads CASTSDYNSPLHF. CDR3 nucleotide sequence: TGTGCCAGCACTTCAGATTATAATTCACCCCTCCACTTT.

The CDR3 DNA reads TGTGCCAGCACATACGTAGGATTGGCGAACACTGAAGCTTTCTTT. It specifies CASTYVGLANTEAFF. J is TRBJ1-1 and V is TRBV4-2; no clear D gene. The CDR3 is 15 residues long. Germline loops: CDR1 LGHNA, CDR2 YNFKEQ. Trimming pared 7 bases from V and 1 base from J, leaving 16 bases between.

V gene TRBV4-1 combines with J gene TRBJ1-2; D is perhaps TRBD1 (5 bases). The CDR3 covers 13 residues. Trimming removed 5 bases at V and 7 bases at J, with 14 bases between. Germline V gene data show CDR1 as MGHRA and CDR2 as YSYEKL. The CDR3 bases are TGCGCCAGCAGCGACGAGATAAGGGGTGGCTACACCTTC. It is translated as CASSDEIRGGYTF.

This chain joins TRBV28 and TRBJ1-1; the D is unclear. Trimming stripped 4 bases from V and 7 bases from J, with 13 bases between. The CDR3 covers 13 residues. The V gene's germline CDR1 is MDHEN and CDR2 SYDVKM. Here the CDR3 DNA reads TGTGCCAGCAGTTCTCTCCCGGGCCTTGAAGCTTTCTTT. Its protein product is CASSSLPGLEAFF.

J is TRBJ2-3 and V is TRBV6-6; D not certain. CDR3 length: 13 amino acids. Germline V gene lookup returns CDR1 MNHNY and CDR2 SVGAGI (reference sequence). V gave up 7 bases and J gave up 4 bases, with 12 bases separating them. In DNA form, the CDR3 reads TGTGCCAGCAACAACCACCGATCAGATACGCAGTATTTT. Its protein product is CASNNHRSDTQYF.

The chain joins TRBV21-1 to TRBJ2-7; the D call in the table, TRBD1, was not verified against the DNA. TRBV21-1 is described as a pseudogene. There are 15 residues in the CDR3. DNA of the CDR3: TGTGCCAGCAGCAAAATTACACAGGGGTGGGGGGAGCAGTACTTC. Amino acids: CASSKITQGWGEQYF.

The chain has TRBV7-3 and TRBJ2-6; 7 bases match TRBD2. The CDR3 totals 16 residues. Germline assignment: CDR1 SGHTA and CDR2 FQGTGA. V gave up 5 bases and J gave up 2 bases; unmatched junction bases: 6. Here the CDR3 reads CASSTSGGAGANVLTF. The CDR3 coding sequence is TGTGCCAGCAGCACCTCGGGAGGAGCTGGGGCCAACGTCCTGACTTTC.

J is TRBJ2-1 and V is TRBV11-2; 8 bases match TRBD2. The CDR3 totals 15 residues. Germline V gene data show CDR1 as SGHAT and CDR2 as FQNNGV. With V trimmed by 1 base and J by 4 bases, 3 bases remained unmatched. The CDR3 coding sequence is TGTGCCAGCAGCTTAGGCCTAGCGGGTTACAATGAGCAGTTCTTC. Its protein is CASSLGLAGYNEQFF.

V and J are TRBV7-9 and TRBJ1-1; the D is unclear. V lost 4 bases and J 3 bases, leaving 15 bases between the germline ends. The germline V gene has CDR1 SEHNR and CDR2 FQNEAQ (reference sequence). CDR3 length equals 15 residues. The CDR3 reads CASSSRGGRDTEAFF. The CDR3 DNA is TGTGCCAGCAGCTCTCGGGGAGGGAGGGACACTGAAGCTTTCTTT.

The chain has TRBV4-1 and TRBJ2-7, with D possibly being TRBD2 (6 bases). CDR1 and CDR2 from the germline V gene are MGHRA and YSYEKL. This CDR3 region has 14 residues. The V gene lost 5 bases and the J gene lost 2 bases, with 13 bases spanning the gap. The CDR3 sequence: CASSTGTQAYEQYF. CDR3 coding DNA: TGCGCCAGCAGCACCGGGACTCAAGCCTACGAGCAGTACTTC.

The CDR3 reads CASQIKTEAFF. The CDR3 region has the DNA TGTGCCAGCCAAATAAAGACTGAAGCTTTCTTT. The genes are TRBV2 and TRBJ1-1, with D unclear. The ends were cut back, 8 bases at V and 5 bases at J, with 9 bases in the middle. Germline assignment: CDR1 SNHLY and CDR2 FYNNEI. This CDR3 is 11 amino acids long.

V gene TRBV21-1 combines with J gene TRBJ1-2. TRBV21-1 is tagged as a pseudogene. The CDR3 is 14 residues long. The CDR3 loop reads CASSKVGGKGGYTF. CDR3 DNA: TGTGCCAGCAGCAAAGTTGGAGGGAAGGGAGGCTACACCTTC.

CDR3 DNA: TGTGCCAGCAGTTTATTGGGGGGGCGGGCTGGGGCCAACGTCCTGACTTTC. Protein product: CASSLLGGRAGANVLTF. The chain uses TRBV27 and TRBJ2-6, with a tentative D call TRBD2 (7 bases). Germline values: CDR1 MNHEY, CDR2 SMNVEV (reference sequence). This CDR3 spans 17 amino acids. V lost 1 base and J 2 bases, leaving 12 bases between the germline ends.

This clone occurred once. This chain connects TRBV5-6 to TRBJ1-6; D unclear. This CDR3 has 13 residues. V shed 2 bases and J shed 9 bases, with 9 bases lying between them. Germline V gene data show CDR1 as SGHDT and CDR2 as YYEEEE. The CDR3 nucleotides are TGTGCCAGCAGCTTTGTCAGTGCTTCACCCCTCCACTTT. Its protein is CASSFVSASPLHF.

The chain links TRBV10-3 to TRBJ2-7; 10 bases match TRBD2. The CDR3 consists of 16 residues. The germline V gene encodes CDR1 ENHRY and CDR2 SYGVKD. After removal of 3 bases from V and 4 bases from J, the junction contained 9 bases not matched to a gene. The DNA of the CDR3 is TGTGCCATCAGTGATAGCGGACTAGCGGATGTTTACGAGCAGTACTTC. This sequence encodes CAISDSGLADVYEQYF.

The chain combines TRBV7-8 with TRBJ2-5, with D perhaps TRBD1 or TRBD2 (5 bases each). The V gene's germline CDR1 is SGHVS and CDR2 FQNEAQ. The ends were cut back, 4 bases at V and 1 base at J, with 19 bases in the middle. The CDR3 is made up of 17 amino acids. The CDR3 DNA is TGTGCCAGCAGCTACCAGTTGGGGGACCGGCCCCAAGAGACCCAGTACTTC. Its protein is CASSYQLGDRPQETQYF.

CDR3 residues: CASTAGGGNEQFF. For the CDR3, the DNA is TGTGCCAGCACGGCGGGAGGCGGCAATGAGCAGTTCTTC. V usage is TRBV4-2 and J usage is TRBJ2-1; 8 positions agree with TRBD2. Trimming took 7 bases from V and 6 from J; bases not matched to a gene: 5. The CDR3 loop spans 13 amino acids. CDR1 and CDR2 (germline): LGHNA, YNFKEQ.

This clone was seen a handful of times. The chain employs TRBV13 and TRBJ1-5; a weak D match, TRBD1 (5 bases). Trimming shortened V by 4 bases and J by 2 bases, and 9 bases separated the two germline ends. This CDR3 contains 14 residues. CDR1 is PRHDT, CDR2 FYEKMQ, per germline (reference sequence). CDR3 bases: TGTGCCAGCAGCTCCCGGGACGGCAATCAGCCCCAGCATTTT. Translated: CASSSRDGNQPQHF.